This T cell receptor (beta chain) appears in the sequencing data of a study of shared clonotypes between healthy human individuals. This CDR3 region has 12 residues. Germline V lookup: CDR1 MDHEN, CDR2 SYDVKM. Assay used: immunoSEQ multiplex PCR; TCRdb lists only in-frame clones, some missing. This repertoire shows fewer than 3 million clones, just under 95% found once; its top ten account for around 0.38%. V is TRBV28 and J is TRBJ2-5, with unresolved D. With the DNA end fitting TRBJ2-7 better, the J assignment may be wrong. This clonotype originated in a man aged 18 to 29 in good health. Some clones in this sample may be carry-over from other donors' samples. Sequences were obtained from naive CD4+ T cells from PBMCs. The sample's subset: CD45RA+ positively selected. The CDR3 DNA follows: TGTGCCAGCAGTTTCCGCGGCTACGAGCAGTACTTC. Amino acids: CASSFRGYEQYF.